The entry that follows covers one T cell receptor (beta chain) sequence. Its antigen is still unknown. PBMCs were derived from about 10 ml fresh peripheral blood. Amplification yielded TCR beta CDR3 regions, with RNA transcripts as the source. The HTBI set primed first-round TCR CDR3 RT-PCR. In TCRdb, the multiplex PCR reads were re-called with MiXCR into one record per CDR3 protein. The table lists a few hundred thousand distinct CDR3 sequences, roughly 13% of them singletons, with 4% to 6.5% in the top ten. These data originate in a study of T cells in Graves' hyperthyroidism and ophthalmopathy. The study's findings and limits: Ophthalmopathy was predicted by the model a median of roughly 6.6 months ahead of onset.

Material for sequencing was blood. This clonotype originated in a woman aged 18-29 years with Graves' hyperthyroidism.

CDR3 nucleotides: TGTGCCAGCAGCGGGGACAGGCCATCCGGGGCTTTCTTT. Translation gives CASSGDRPSGAFF. The V gene is TRBV27, the J gene TRBJ1-1; 8 nucleotides match TRBD1. The trim removed 6 bases at V and 11 bases at J, leaving 11 bases unmatched. The CDR3 consists of 13 residues. Germline V gene data show CDR1 as MNHEY and CDR2 as SMNVEV (reference sequence).